This T cell receptor beta chain was sequenced in a study of identical twins. Study findings and constraints: The study found excess low generation probability among twin-shared out-of-frame alpha sequences. Monozygotic twin pairs showed more out-of-frame TCR alpha sharing than models estimated.

This clonotype came up a few times. Its antigen is not known. One entry per CDR3 protein, called by TCRdb with MiXCR from the 5' RACE reads. Here the sample spans 700,000 or so distinct CDR3 sequences, over 8.5% being singletons. Germline V gene data show CDR1 as DFQATT and CDR2 as SNEGSKA (reference sequence). V was pared by 5 bases and J by 11 bases, with 22 bases between. The CDR3 runs to 13 residues. This sample also belongs to another study, concerning yellow fever vaccine responses in identical twins.

Input material: PBMCs. This receptor was identified in a young woman in good health. V gene TRBV20-1 combines with J gene TRBJ2-7; no clear D. Here the CDR3 DNA reads TGCAGTGCTCCGTCCGGCAAGATTAACGCGGAGTACTTC. This encodes CSAPSGKINAEYF.